This T cell receptor (beta chain) was sequenced for a study of OX40 agonist ivuxolimab in advanced cancers. For the study at large: With ivuxolimab, an agonistic anti-OX40 (CD134) antibody, patients were treated. Dose-escalation subjects each had hepatocellular carcinoma, melanoma, renal cell or head and neck cancer. Study-level findings and limits: CD4+ and CD8+ blood T cells expanded clonally by week 6 at 0.1 to 3.0 mg/kg.

Profiled with immunoSEQ multiplex PCR; TCRdb holds only in-frame clones, not every one. The data show over 40,000 clones, approximately 80% seen once. The CDR3 is 15 residues long. The V segment lost 8 bases and the J segment 9 bases; nucleotides outside the gene matches: 12. Germline CDR1 and CDR2: MNHNY and SVGAGI (reference sequence). As for this clone: Its antigen is not identified.

This TCR derives from an adult with an advanced solid tumor such as melanoma, head and neck, liver or kidney cancer. This sample comprised CD4+ or CD8+ T cells sorted from blood, obtained in a trial of the OX40 agonist ivuxolimab. The chain recombines TRBV6-6 with TRBJ2-1; 11 bases are a match to TRBD1. For the CDR3, the DNA is TGTGCCAGCCGATACCGGACAGGGGGCGCGAGTGAGCAGTTCTTC. Translating gives CASRYRTGGASEQFF.